What follows describes a single TCR beta chain. Only one count was recorded for this clone. No base quality information exists; no much larger clone differs at one position. The receptor library was made with the immunoSEQ multiplex PCR assay. Here the immuneACCESS table is served through TCRdb, limited to in-frame sequences with V and J called. Missing clones are a known gap in these copies; in checked studies unresolved V genes cover under half, and the rest lacks a known reason. Recorded for this sample are approximately 520 clones; roughly 81% of them occurred a single time. The biggest ten clones account for roughly 15% of the sample. The data were obtained in a study of T cell repertoires in chronic hepatitis B (dated by TCRdb to the late 2010s). The germline V gene provides CDR1 MGHRA and CDR2 YSYEKL. Including the terminal cysteine and phenylalanine, the CDR3 comprises 15 residues. Here the CDR3 DNA is all that survives: 45 bases in frame from base 1. Germline trimming: 1 base from V, 3 bases from J; junction bases outside gene matches: 6.

This chain is built from TRBV4-1 and TRBJ2-7; 7 nucleotides in the junction match TRBD2. The material sequenced was HBV polymerase (pol387) epitope-specific CD8+ T cells from PBMCs. The origin of this receptor is a human donor with chronic hepatitis B virus infection. The sequence in DNA is TGCGCCAGCAGCCAAGTATTAGCGGGTTACTACGAGCAGTACTTC. It specifies CASSQVLAGYYEQYF.